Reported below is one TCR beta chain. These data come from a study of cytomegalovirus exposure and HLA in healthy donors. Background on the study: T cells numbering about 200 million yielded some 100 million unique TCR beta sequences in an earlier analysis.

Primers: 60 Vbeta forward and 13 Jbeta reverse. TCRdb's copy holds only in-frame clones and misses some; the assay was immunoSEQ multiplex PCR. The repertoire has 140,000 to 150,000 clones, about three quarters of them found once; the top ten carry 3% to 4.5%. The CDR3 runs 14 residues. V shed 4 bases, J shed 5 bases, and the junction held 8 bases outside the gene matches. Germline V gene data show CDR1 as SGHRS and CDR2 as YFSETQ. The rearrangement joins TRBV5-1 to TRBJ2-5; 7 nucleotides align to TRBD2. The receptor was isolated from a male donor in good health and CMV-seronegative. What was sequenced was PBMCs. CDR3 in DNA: TGCGCCAGCAGCCTCCTAGCGGTCAAGGAGACCCAGTACTTC. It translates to CASSLLAVKETQYF.